Described below is a single TCR beta chain sequence and its context. Original processing notes: Reference gene primers were amplified, and this amplification served to estimate nucleated cell counts. Profiling relied on immunoSEQ multiplex PCR, and the TCRdb table lists in-frame clones only, not all of them. V, J and clone size are taken as reported in that table, and D and trimming were inferred from the DNA itself. The data contain a few hundred thousand clones, approximately 82% of them seen just once; the ten biggest clones take up less than 4%. The sample originates from a study of blood T cell repertoires in COVID-19. Study in general: The United States, Italy and Spain supplied acute and convalescent COVID-19 samples. The analysed material was cDNA or gDNA that came from T cells, B-cell-depleted T cells, or PBMCs.

CDR3 length: 13 residues. Trimming removed 0 bases from V and 4 bases from J, with 5 bases in between. CDR1 and CDR2 from the germline V gene are LGHNA and YSLEER. This chain links TRBV4-3 with TRBJ2-3, with D unclear. This receptor was obtained from a woman aged 18-35 years with acute or convalescent COVID-19. Source material: peripheral blood. CDR3 in DNA: TGCGCCAGCAGCCAAGATGAGGCAGATACGCAGTATTTT. Its translation: CASSQDEADTQYF.